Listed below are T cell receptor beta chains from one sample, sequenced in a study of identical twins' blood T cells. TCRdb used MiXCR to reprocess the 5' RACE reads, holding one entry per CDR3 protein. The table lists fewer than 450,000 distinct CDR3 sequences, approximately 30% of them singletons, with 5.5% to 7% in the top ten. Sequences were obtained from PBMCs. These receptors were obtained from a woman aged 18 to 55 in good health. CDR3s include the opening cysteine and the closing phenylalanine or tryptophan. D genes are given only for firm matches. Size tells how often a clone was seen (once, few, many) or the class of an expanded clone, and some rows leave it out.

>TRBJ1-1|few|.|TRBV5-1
TGCGCCAGCAGCTTATCCCTGATGAACACTGAAGCTTTCTTT
CASSLSLMNTEAFF
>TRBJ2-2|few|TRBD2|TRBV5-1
TGCGCCAGCAGCTTGGATCGAGCGGGACGCACCGGGGAGCTGTTTTTT
CASSLDRAGRTGELFF
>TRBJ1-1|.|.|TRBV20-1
TGCAGTGCTAGACGGGGAGAAGCTTTCTTT
CSARRGEAFF
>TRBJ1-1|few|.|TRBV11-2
TGTGCCAGCAGCCCCCATGGGGGGCGGGGCAACACTGAAGCTTTCTTT
CASSPHGGRGNTEAFF
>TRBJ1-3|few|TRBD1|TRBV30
TGTGCCTGCGGGACAGGGGGAAACACCATATATTTT
CACGTGGNTIYF
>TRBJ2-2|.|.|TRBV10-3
TGTGCCACAAAATCTTCCGGGGAGCTGTTTTTT
CATKSSGELFF
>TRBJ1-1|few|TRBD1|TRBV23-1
TGCGCCAGCAGCCCTCTACAGGGGTGCACTGAAGCTTTCTTT
CASSPLQGCTEAFF
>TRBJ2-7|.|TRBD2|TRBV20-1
TGCAGTGCTAGAGATCTGACTAGCGGGACCTACGAGCAGTACTTC
CSARDLTSGTYEQYF
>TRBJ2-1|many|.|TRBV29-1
TGCAGCGTTGAAGGAGGGGATTACGTCAATGAGCAGTTCTTC
CSVEGGDYVNEQFF
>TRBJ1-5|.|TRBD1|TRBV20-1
TGCAGTGCGAAACAGGGGGCTGAACAGCCCCAGCATTTT
CSAKQGAEQPQHF
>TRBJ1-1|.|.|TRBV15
TGTGCCACCAGCACCCCCTCAGGGGATCCGACTGAAGCTTTCTTT
CATSTPSGDPTEAFF
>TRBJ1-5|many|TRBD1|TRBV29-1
TGCAGCGTTGCCGGGACAGTAAATCAGCCCCAGCATTTT
CSVAGTVNQPQHF
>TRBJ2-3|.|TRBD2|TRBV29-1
TGCAGCGTGGACCATTCGAAAAGGACTAGCGGGGCATATACGCAGTATTTT
CSVDHSKRTSGAYTQYF
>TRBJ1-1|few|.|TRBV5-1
TGCGCCAGCAGCTTGGGACAGCGGGCTGAAGCTTTCTTT
CASSLGQRAEAFF
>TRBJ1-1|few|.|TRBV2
TGTGCCAGCAGTGAAAGAGAGAACACTGAAGCTTTCTTT
CASSERENTEAFF
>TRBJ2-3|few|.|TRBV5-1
TGCGCCAGCAGCTTGGGTCTAGCGTCAAAGAAAGATACGCAGTATTTT
CASSLGLASKKDTQYF
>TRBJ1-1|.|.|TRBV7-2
TGTGCCAGCAGCTCTCAGGAGGACACTGAAGCTTTCTTT
CASSSQEDTEAFF
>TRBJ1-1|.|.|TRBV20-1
TGCAGTGCTACCCCGACCCTACCTCTTTCCGGGACAAATGAAGCTTTCTTT
CSATPTLPLSGTNEAFF
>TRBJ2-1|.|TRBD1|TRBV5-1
TGCGCCAGCAGCTTGGGGACAGGTAGAAACAATGAGCAGTTCTTC
CASSLGTGRNNEQFF
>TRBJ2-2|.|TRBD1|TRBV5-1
TGCGCCAGCAGCGTCTCTCAGGGGGCTAGGAACACCGGGGAGCTGTTTTTT
CASSVSQGARNTGELFF
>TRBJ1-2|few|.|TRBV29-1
TGCAGCGTTAGGGGCAGCCACAACTATGGCTACACCTTC
CSVRGSHNYGYTF
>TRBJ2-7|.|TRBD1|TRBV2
TGTGCCAGCAGCGAGGACAGGGGGTTCCAGTACTTC
CASSEDRGFQYF
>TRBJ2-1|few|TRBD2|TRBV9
TGTGCCAGCAGCGTTCGACTAGCGGGAGGCTCCGGAGCTTATAATGAGCAGTTCTTC
CASSVRLAGGSGAYNEQFF
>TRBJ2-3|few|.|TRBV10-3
TGTGCCATCAGTGTCAGGATAATCACAGATACGCAGTATTTT
CAISVRIITDTQYF
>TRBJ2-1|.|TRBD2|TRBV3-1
TGTGCCACTACTAGCGTCTCCTACAATGAGCAGTTCTTC
CATTSVSYNEQFF
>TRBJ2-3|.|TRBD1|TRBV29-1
TGCAGCGCCCCGGACAGGTTTGGCGATACGCAGTATTTT
CSAPDRFGDTQYF
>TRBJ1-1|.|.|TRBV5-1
TGCGCCAGCAGCTATGGTACAGCCCTGAACACTGAAGCTTTCTTT
CASSYGTALNTEAFF
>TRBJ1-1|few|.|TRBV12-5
TGTGCTAGTGGTTTGGAAAACACAGGGCAAGAAGCTTTCTTT
CASGLENTGQEAFF
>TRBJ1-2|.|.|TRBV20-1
TGCAGTGCTAGTAACGGATACTATAGCTACACCTTC
CSASNGYYSYTF
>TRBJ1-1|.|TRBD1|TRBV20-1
TGCAGTGCTAGACAGGGGGCTTTGACTTTCTTT
CSARQGALTFF
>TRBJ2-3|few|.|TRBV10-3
TGTGCCATCAGTGAGCCCGGGTTGGCAGATACGCAGTATTTT
CAISEPGLADTQYF
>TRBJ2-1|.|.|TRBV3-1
TGTGCCAGCAGCCAAGGTTACGGGTTAGCAACGTACAATGAGCAGTTCTTC
CASSQGYGLATYNEQFF
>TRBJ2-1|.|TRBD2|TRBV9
TGTGCCAGCAGCGCCCCGCTAGCGGAATACAATGAGCAGTTCTTC
CASSAPLAEYNEQFF